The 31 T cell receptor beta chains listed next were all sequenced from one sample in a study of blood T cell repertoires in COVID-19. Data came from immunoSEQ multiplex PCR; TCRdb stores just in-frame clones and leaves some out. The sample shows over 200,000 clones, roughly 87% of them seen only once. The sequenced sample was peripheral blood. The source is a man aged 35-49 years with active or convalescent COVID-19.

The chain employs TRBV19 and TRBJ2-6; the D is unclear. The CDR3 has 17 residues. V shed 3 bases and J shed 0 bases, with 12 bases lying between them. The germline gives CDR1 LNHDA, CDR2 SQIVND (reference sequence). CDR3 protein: CASSMPGASSGANVLTF. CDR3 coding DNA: TGTGCCAGTAGTATGCCGGGTGCAAGCTCTGGGGCCAACGTCCTGACTTTC.

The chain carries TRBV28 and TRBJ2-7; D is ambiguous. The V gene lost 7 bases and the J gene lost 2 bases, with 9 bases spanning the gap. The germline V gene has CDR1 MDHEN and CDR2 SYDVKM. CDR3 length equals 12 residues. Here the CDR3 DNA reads TGTGCCAGCACGGTATCACCCTACGAGCAGTACTTC. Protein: CASTVSPYEQYF.

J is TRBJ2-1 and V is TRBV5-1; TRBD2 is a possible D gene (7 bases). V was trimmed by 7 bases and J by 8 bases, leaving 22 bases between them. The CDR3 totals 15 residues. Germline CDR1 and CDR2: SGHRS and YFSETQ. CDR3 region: CASALGGGSTDEQFF. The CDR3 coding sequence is TGCGCCAGCGCCCTGGGGGGCGGGAGCACGGATGAGCAGTTCTTC.

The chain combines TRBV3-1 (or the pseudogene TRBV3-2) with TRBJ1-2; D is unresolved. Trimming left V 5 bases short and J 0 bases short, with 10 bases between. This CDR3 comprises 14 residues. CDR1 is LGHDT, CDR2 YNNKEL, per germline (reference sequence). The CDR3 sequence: CASSNSGSNYGYTF. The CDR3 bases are TGTGCCAGCAGCAACTCCGGGTCTAACTATGGCTACACCTTC.

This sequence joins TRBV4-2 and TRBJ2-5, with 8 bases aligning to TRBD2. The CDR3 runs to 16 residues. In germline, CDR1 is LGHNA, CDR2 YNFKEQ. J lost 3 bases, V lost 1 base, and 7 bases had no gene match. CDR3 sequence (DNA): TGTGCCAGCAGCCAAGCCCCCCGGGGGGGAGAAGAGACCCAGTACTTC. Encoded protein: CASSQAPRGGEETQYF.

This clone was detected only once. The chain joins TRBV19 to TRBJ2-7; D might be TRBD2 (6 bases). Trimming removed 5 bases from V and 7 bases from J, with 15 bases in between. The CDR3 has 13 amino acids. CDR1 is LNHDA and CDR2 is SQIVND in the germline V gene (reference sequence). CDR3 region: CASSLASGGEQYF. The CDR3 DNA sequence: TGTGCCAGTAGTTTGGCCTCAGGAGGGGAGCAGTACTTC.

The CDR3 DNA sequence: TGTGCCAGCAGTGAAGTAGACAGGGAAGGTCAGCCCCAGCATTTT. The encoded protein is CASSEVDREGQPQHF. The chain combines TRBV6-1 with TRBJ1-5, with 7 positions matching TRBD1. The CDR3 has 15 amino acids. J gave up 6 bases and V 1 base, and 6 bases lay outside the gene matches. The germline V gene has CDR1 MNHNS and CDR2 SASEGT.

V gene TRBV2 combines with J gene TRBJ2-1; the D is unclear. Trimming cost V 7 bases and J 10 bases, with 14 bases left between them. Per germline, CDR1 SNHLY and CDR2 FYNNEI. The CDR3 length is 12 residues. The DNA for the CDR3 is TGTGCCAGCAATGGCGCCGTCGGGGAGCAGTTCTTC. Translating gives CASNGAVGEQFF.

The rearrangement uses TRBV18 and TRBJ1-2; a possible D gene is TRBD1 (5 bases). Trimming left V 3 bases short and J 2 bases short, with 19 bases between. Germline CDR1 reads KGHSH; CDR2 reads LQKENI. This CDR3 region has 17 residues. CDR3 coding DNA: TGTGCCAGCTCACCCGAATTAATACCGACAGCAAACTATGGCTACACCTTC. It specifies CASSPELIPTANYGYTF. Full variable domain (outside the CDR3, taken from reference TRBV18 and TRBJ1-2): NAGVMQNPRHLVRRRGQEARLRCSPMKGHSHVYWYRQLPEEGLKFMVYLQKENIIDESGMPKERFSAEFPKEGPSILRIQQVVRGDSAAYFCASSPELIPTANYGYTFGSGTRLTVV.

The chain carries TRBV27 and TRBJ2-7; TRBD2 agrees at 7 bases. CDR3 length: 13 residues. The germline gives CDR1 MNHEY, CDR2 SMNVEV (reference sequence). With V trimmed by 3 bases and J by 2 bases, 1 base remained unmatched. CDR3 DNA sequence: TGTGCCAGCAGTTTGGGACTACCCTACGAGCAGTACTTC. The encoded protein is CASSLGLPYEQYF.

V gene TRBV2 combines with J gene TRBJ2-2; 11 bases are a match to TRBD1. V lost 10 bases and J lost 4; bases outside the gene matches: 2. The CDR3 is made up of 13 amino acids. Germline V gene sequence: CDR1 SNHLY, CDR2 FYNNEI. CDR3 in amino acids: CATGQGATGELFF. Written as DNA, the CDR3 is TGTGCCACCGGACAGGGGGCCACCGGGGAGCTGTTTTTT.

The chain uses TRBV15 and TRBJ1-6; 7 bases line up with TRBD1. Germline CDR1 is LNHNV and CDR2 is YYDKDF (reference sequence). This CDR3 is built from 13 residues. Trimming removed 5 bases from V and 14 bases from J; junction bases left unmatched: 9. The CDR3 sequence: CATSGQTGRTLHF. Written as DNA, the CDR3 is TGTGCCACCAGCGGCCAGACAGGGCGAACCCTCCACTTT.

CDR3 in amino acids: CAWNLNRGTQYF. The CDR3 DNA reads TGTGCCTGGAACCTAAACAGGGGGACCCAGTACTTC. The gene calls are TRBV30 and TRBJ2-5; 7 bases fit TRBD1. CDR1 and CDR2 (germline): GTSNPN, SVGIG (reference sequence). V gave up 4 bases and J gave up 7 bases; unmatched junction bases: 6. The CDR3 length is 12 residues.

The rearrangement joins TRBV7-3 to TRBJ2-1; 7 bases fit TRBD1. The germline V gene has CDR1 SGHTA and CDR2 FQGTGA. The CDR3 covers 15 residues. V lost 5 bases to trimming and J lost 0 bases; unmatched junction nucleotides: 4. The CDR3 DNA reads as TGTGCCAGCAGCGTACAGGGGAGCTCCTACAATGAGCAGTTCTTC. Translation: CASSVQGSSYNEQFF.

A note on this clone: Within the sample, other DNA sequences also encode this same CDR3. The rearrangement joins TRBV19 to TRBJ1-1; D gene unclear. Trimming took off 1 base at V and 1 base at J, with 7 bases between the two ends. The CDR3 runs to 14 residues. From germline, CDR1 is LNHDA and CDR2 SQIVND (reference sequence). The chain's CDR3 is CASSIGGGNTEAFF. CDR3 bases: TGTGCCAGTAGTATAGGGGGAGGGAACACTGAAGCTTTCTTT.

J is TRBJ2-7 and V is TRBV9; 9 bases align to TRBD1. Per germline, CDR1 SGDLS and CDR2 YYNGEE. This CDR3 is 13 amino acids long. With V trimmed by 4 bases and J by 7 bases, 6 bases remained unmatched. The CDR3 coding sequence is TGTGCCAGCAGCCCGGCCGGGACAGGGGAGCAGTACTTC. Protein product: CASSPAGTGEQYF.

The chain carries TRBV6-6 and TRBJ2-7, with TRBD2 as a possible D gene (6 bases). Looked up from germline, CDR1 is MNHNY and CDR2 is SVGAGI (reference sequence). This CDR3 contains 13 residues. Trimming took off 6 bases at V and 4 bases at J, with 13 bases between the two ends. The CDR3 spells CASSTGGVYEQYF. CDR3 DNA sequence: TGTGCCAGCAGCACAGGAGGGGTGTACGAGCAGTACTTC.

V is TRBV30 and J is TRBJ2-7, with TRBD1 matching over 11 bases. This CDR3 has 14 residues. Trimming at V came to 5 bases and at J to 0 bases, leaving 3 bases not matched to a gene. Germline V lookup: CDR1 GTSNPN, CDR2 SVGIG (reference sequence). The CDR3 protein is CAWRGTGGSYEQYF. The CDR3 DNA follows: TGTGCCTGGCGGGGGACAGGGGGCTCCTACGAGCAGTACTTC.

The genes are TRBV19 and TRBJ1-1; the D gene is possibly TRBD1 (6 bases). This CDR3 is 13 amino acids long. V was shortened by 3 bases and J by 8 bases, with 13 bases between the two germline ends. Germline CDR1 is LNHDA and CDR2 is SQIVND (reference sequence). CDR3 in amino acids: CASSMVQGEEAFF. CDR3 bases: TGTGCCAGTAGTATGGTACAGGGAGAAGAAGCTTTCTTT.

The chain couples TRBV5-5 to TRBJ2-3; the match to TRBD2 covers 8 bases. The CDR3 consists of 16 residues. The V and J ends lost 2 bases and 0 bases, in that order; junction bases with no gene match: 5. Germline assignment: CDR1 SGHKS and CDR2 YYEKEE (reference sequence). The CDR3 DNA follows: TGTGCCAGCAGCTTCGTAGCGGGGTTTAGCACAGATACGCAGTATTTT. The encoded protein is CASSFVAGFSTDTQYF.

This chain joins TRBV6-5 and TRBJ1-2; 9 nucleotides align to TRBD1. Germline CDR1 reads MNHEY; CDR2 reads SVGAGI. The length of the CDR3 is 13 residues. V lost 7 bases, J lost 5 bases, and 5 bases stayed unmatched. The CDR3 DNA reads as TGTGCCAGCAACAGGGACAGGGAATATGGCTACACCTTC. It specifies CASNRDREYGYTF.

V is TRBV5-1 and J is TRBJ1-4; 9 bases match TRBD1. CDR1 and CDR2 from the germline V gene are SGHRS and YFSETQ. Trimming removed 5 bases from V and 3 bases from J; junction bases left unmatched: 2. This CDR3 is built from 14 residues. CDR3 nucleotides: TGCGCCAGCAGGACAGGGGGGTCTAATGAAAAACTGTTTTTT. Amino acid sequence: CASRTGGSNEKLFF.

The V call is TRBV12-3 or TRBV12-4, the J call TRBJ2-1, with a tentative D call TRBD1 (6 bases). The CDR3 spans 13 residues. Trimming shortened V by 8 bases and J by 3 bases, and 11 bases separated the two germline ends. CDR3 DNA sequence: TGTGCCAGCGAACTAGGGGGCTACAATGAGCAGTTCTTC. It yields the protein CASELGGYNEQFF.

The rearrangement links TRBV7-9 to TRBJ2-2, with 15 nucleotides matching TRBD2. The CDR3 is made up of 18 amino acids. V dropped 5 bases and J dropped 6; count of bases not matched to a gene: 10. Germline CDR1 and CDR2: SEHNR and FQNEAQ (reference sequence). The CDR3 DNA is TGTGCCAGCAGCCGAGGACTAGCGGGAGGGCCGTGGGCCGGGGAGCTGTTTTTT. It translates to CASSRGLAGGPWAGELFF.

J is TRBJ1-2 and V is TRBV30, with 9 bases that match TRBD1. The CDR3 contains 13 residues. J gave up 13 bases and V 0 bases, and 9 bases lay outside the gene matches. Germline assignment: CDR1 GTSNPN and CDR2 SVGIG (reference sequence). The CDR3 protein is CAWSVHGTGHLTF. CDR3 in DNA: TGTGCCTGGAGTGTACACGGGACAGGGCATCTCACCTTC.

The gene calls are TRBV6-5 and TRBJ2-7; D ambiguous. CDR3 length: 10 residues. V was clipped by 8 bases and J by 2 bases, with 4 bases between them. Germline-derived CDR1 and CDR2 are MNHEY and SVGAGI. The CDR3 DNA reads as TGTGCCAGCTCGGCCTACGAGCAGTACTTC. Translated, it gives CASSAYEQYF.

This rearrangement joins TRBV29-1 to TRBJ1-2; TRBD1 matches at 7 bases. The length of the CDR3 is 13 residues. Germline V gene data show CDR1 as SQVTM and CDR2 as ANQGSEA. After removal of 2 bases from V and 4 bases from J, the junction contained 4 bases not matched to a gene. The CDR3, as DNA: TGCAGCGTTGAAACAGGGGACAGCTATGGCTACACCTTC. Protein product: CSVETGDSYGYTF.

CDR3 protein: CASSSIRGLSNEKLFF. The CDR3 nucleotides are TGTGCCAGCAGCTCAATCAGGGGGTTGTCTAATGAAAAACTGTTTTTT. The chain is built from TRBV7-9 and TRBJ1-4, with 7 bases that match TRBD1. Germline CDR1 reads SEHNR; CDR2 reads FQNEAQ (reference sequence). Trimming cost V 4 bases and J 3 bases; bases outside gene matches: 8. The CDR3 loop spans 16 amino acids.

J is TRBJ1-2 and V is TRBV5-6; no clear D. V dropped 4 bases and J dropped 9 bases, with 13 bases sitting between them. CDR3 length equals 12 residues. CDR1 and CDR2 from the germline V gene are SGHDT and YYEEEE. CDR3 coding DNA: TGTGCCAGCAGCCTAAGCGGGCCAAGCTACACCTTC. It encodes CASSLSGPSYTF.

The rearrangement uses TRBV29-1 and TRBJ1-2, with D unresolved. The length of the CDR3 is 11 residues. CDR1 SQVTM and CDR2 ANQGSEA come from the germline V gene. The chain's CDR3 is CSDGSFYGYTF. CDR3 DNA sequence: TGCAGTGACGGGTCCTTCTATGGCTACACCTTC. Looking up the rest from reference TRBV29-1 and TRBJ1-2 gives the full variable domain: SAVISQKPSRDICQRGTSLTIQCQVDSQVTMMFWYRQQPGQSLTLIATANQGSEATYESGFVIDKFPISRPNLTFSTLTVSNMSPEDSSIYLCSDGSFYGYTFGSGTRLTVV.

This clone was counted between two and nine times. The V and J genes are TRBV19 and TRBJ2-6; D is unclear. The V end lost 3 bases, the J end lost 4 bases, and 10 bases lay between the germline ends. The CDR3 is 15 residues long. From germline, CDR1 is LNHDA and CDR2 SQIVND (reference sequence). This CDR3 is CASSITVTGANVLTF. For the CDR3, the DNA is TGTGCCAGTAGTATCACCGTAACAGGGGCCAACGTCCTGACTTTC.